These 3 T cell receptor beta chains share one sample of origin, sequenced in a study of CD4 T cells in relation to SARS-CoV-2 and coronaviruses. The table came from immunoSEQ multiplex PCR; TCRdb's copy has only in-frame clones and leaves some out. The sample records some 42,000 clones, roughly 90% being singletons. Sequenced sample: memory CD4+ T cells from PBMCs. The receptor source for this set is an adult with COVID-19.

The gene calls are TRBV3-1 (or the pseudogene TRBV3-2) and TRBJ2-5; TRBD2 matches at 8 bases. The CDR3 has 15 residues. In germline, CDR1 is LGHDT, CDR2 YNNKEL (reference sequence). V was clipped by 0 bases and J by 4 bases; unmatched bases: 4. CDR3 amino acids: CASSQDGLAGETQYF. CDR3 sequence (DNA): TGTGCCAGCAGCCAAGACGGACTAGCCGGAGAGACCCAGTACTTC.

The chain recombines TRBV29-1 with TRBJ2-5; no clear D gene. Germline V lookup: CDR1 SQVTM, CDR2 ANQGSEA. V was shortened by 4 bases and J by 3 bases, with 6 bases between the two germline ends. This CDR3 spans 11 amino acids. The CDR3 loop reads CSVAPKETQYF. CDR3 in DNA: TGCAGCGTTGCGCCAAAAGAGACCCAGTACTTC.

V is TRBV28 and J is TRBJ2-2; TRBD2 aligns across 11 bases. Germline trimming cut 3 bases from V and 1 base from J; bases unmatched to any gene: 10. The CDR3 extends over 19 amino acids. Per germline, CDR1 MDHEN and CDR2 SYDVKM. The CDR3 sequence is CASSFPGASGGLNTGELFF. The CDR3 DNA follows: TGTGCCAGCAGTTTTCCCGGGGCTAGCGGGGGGCTGAACACCGGGGAGCTGTTTTTT.